These T cell receptor beta chains were read from a single sample in a study of T cells in Graves' hyperthyroidism and ophthalmopathy. One entry per CDR3 protein, called by TCRdb with MiXCR from the multiplex PCR reads. The data show 600,000 to 850,000 distinct CDR3 sequences, with over 15% seen just once and around 15% held by the top ten. Sequenced material: blood. The origin of the receptors is a woman aged 50 to 65 with Graves' hyperthyroidism that later progressed to Graves' ophthalmopathy. Each CDR3 is given with its conserved first and last residue. The D gene is left open where the match is weak.

V: TRBV19; D: TRBD1; CDR3: CASSPPRQGAGELFF
V: TRBV7-9; D: .; CDR3: CTSSLGRGRNQPQHF
V: TRBV6-2/TRBV6-3; D: .; CDR3: CASTVMGSRLAFF
V: TRBV14; D: TRBD1; CDR3: CASSQRVTGAGYGYTF
V: TRBV7-6; D: .; CDR3: CASSLSFPDTDTQYF
V: TRBV30; D: TRBD1; CDR3: CAWRNRGRGDTQYF
V: TRBV7-3; D: .; CDR3: CASNPFGANTEAFF
V: TRBV20-1; D: TRBD2; CDR3: CSARRLAGYNEQFF
V: TRBV9; D: TRBD1; CDR3: CASSPGTGAYNSPLHF
V: TRBV29-1; D: .; CDR3: CSVEQGGFEAFF
V: TRBV6-1; D: .; CDR3: CASSPTVDYGYTF
V: TRBV2; D: .; CDR3: CASSELTGESPLHF
V: TRBV7-9; D: .; CDR3: CASSPQGRGAYNEQFF
V: TRBV3-1; D: TRBD1; CDR3: CASSQGSGGAFGYTF
V: TRBV7-2; D: TRBD1; CDR3: CASGTGGEKLFF
V: TRBV7-3; D: .; CDR3: CASSSYRNTEAFF
V: TRBV30; D: TRBD2; CDR3: CALGRAPNEQYF
V: TRBV27; D: .; CDR3: CASSGDTDTQYF
V: TRBV18; D: .; CDR3: CASSPEGQSSGNTIYF
V: TRBV20-1; D: TRBD1; CDR3: CSARGTGGNTEAFF
V: TRBV4-2; D: .; CDR3: CASSQAEGDTQYF
V: TRBV24-1; D: .; CDR3: CATSDFPVGEQYF
V: TRBV7-3; D: TRBD1; CDR3: CASSWTGSNEQFF
V: TRBV2; D: .; CDR3: CASSEDLSPAEQYF
V: TRBV3-1; D: TRBD1; CDR3: CASSQSTGMNTGELFF